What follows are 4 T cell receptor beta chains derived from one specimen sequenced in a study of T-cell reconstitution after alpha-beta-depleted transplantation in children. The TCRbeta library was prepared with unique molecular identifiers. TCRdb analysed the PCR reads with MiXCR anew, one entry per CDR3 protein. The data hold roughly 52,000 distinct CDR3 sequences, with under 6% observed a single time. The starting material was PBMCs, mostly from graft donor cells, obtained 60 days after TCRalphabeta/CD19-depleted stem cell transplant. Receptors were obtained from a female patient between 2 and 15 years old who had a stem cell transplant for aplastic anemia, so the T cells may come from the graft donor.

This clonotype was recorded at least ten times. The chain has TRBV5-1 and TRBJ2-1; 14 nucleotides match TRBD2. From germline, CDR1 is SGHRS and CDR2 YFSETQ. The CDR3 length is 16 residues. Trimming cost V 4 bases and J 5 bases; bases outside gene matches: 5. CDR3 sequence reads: CASSGTSGGSHNEQFF. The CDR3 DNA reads TGCGCCAGCAGCGGGACTAGCGGGGGAAGCCACAATGAGCAGTTCTTC.

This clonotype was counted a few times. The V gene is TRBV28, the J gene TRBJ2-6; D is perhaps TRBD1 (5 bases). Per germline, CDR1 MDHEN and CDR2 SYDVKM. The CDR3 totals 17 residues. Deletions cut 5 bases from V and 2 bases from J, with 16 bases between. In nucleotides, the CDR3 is TGTGCCAGCAGTGGGGCCCTCTCCTCAGCTGGGGCCAACGTCCTGACTTTC. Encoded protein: CASSGALSSAGANVLTF.

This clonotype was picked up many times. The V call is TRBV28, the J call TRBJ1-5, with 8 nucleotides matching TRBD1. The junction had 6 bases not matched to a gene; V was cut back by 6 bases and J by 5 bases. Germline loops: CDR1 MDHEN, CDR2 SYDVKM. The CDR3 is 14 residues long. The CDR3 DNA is TGTGCCAGCAGACTCCGACAGGGGTATCAGCCCCAGCATTTT. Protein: CASRLRQGYQPQHF.

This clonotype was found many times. The CDR3 region is CSTQLQGAWGAFF. The DNA of the CDR3 is TGCAGCACACAACTACAGGGGGCCTGGGGAGCTTTCTTT. The chain links TRBV29-1 to TRBJ1-1; TRBD1 matches at 9 bases. This CDR3 contains 13 residues. Germline CDR1 reads SQVTM; CDR2 reads ANQGSEA. The J segment lost 10 bases and the V segment lost 8 bases, leaving 14 bases of the junction unmatched. The full variable domain, completed using reference TRBV29-1 and TRBJ1-1, is SAVISQKPSRDICQRGTSLTIQCQVDSQVTMMFWYRQQPGQSLTLIATANQGSEATYESGFVIDKFPISRPNLTFSTLTVSNMSPEDSSIYLCSTQLQGAWGAFFGQGTRLTVV.